This T cell receptor (beta chain) was documented in a study of regulatory T cells in long-lasting Graves disease. Study-level results: TRBV28, TRBJ1-2 and TRBJ2-5 were segments that persistent disease favored. Only a small sample size was used, which may have cut accuracy. Patients with persistent Graves' had lower TCR diversity than newly diagnosed patients.

Sample time point: persistent/refractory GD, antithyroid drugs over 5 years with positive TRAb. From PBMCs, RNA was extracted and then used to make the TCR library. The V end lost 6 bases, the J end lost 2 bases, and 19 bases lay between the germline ends. Germline CDR1 is MNHEY and CDR2 is SMNVEV (reference sequence). CDR3 length: 16 amino acids. Arm-PCR of CDR3 regions and iRepertoire HTBI primers were the basis on which TCR beta libraries were built. TCRdb used MiXCR to reprocess the multiplex PCR reads, holding one entry per CDR3 protein. There are approximately 380,000 distinct CDR3 sequences in the sample; around 21% occur only once, and more than 20% lies in the top ten. About this clonotype: Its antigen is not known.

Material: peripheral blood mononuclear cells (PBMCs), obtained when the disease was refractory, from a patient treated with antithyroid drugs. The receptor comes from a female donor with Graves disease. This rearrangement joins TRBV27 to TRBJ2-5; D could derive from TRBD1 or TRBD2 (6 bases each). CDR3 amino acids: CASSPKGGLRQETQYF. CDR3 DNA: TGTGCCAGCAGCCCGAAGGGGGGTCTAAGGCAAGAGACCCAGTACTTC.